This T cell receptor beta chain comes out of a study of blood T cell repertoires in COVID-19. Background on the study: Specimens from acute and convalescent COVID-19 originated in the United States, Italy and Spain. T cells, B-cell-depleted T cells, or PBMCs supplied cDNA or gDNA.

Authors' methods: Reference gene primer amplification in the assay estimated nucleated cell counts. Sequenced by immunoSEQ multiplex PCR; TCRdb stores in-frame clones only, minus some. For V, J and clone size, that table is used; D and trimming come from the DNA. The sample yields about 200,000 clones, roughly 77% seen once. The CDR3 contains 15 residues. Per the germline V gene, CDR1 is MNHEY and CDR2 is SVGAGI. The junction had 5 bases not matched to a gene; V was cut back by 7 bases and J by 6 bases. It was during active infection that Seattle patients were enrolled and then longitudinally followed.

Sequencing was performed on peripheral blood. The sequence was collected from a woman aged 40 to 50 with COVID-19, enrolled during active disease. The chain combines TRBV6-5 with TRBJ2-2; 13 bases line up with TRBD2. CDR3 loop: CASTQLAGGAGELFF. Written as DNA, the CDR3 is TGTGCCAGCACCCAACTAGCGGGAGGGGCCGGGGAGCTGTTTTTT.